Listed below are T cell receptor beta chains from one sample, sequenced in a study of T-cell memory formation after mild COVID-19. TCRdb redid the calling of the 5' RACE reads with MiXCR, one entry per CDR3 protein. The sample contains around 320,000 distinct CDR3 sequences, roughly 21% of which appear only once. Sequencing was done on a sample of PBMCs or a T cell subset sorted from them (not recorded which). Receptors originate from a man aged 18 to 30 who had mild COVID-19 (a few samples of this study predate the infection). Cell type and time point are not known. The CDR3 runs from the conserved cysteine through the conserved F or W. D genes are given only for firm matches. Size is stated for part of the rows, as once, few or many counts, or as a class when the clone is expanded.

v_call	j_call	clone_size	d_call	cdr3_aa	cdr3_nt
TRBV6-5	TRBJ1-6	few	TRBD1	CASRLTGVSWNSPLHF	TGTGCCAGCAGATTGACAGGGGTCAGCTGGAATTCACCCCTCCACTTT
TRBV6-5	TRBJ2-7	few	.	CASGIPLEQYF	TGTGCCAGCGGAATCCCCCTGGAGCAGTACTTC
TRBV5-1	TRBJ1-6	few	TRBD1	CASSLSAGGADSPLHF	TGCGCCAGCAGCTTGAGTGCAGGGGGCGCGGATTCACCCCTCCACTTT
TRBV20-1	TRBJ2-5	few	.	CSANRPETQYF	TGCAGTGCTAATAGGCCTGAGACCCAGTACTTC
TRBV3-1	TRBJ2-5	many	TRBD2	CASSPGLAGPPETQYF	TGTGCCAGCAGCCCTGGACTAGCGGGGCCCCCGGAGACCCAGTACTTC
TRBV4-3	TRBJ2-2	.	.	CASSQTNTGELFF	TGCGCCAGCAGCCAAACGAACACCGGGGAGCTGTTTTTT
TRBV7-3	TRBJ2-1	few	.	CASSVQQYNEQFF	TGTGCCAGCAGCGTACAGCAGTACAATGAGCAGTTCTTC
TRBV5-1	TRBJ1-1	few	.	CASMMVGVGEAFF	TGCGCCAGCATGATGGTCGGCGTGGGTGAAGCTTTCTTT
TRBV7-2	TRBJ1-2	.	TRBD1	CASPNKDRNYGYTF	TGTGCCAGCCCCAACAAGGACAGGAATTATGGCTACACCTTC
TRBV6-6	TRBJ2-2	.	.	CASSYSDPSPTGELFF	TGTGCCAGCAGTTACTCGGATCCTAGCCCTACCGGGGAGCTGTTTTTT
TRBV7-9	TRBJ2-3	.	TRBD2	CASSFSLAGRNTQYF	TGTGCCAGCAGCTTTTCACTAGCGGGTAGGAATACGCAGTATTTT
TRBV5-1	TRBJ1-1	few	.	CASSLTGKLNTEAFF	TGCGCCAGCAGCTTAACAGGGAAACTGAACACTGAAGCTTTCTTT
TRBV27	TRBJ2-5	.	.	CASSLGPGPPQETQYF	TGTGCCAGCAGTTTAGGACCAGGGCCGCCCCAAGAGACCCAGTACTTC